This entry concerns a single T cell receptor (beta chain). Its antigen remains unidentified. The source of the sample is a study of cytomegalovirus exposure and HLA in healthy donors. Study observations and caveats: Researchers left out some V segments, among them TRBV6-2 and TRBV6-3, as indistinguishable. When analyzed later, a missense DCLRE1C variant was found to be linked to TCR beta V- and J-gene trimming. It was likely that a cluster of highly shared sequence variants was a sequencing artifact. It was taken for granted in presence/absence analyses that sequencing depth across donors was roughly uniform.

In the PCR, 60 Vbeta and 13 Jbeta primers were used. Profiled with immunoSEQ multiplex PCR; TCRdb holds only in-frame clones, not every one. Among about 200,000 clones listed, approximately 86% were seen once. This CDR3 has 14 residues. The J segment lost 5 bases and the V segment lost 5 bases, leaving 6 bases of the junction unmatched. The TCR originated in a woman under 30 in good health and CMV-seronegative. The material sequenced was PBMCs. The chain links TRBV23-1 to TRBJ1-5; 7 nucleotides match TRBD1. TRBV23-1 is filed as an ORF, its function uncertain. The CDR3 protein is CASSGGGGYQPQHF. CDR3 nucleotides: TGCGCCAGCAGTGGAGGGGGCGGGTATCAGCCCCAGCATTTT.